These T cell receptor beta chains were read from a single sample in a study of shared clonotypes between healthy human individuals. The repertoire was sequenced with immunoSEQ multiplex PCR; TCRdb's copy has only in-frame clones and lacks some. Among fewer than 1.8 million clones, approximately 98.5% were seen once, and the ten largest hold roughly 0.35%. The specimen was naive CD4+ T cells sorted from blood. All receptors derive from a man aged 30 to 39 in good health. Both conserved end residues are trimmed from each CDR3.

j_call: TRBJ2-5; v_call: TRBV5-4; cdr3_aa: ASSLGTVQETQY
j_call: TRBJ2-5; v_call: TRBV7-2; cdr3_aa: ASSQDRGETQY
j_call: TRBJ2-2; v_call: TRBV7-9; cdr3_aa: ASRGDKPTGELF
j_call: TRBJ2-7; v_call: TRBV30; cdr3_aa: AWSVLVEQY
j_call: TRBJ1-1; v_call: TRBV5-1; cdr3_aa: ASSIMTENTEAF
j_call: TRBJ1-1; v_call: TRBV7-9; cdr3_aa: ASSQLGQSGGTEAF
j_call: TRBJ2-5; v_call: TRBV5-5; cdr3_aa: ASSVLAGVRETQY
j_call: TRBJ2-7; v_call: TRBV7-9; cdr3_aa: ASSVGAGTGGGREQY
j_call: TRBJ1-2; v_call: TRBV18; cdr3_aa: ASYPTGGYGYT
j_call: TRBJ2-7; v_call: TRBV14; cdr3_aa: ASSRWQASSYEQY